The rows below give T cell receptor beta chains drawn from one sample of a study of OX40 agonist ivuxolimab in advanced cancers. Method: immunoSEQ multiplex PCR; TCRdb's copy keeps in-frame clones and lacks some. Here the sample spans about 6,300 clones, 70% being singletons. The source material was CD4+ or CD8+ T cells sorted from blood, sampled in a trial of the OX40 agonist ivuxolimab. These receptors came from an adult with an advanced solid tumor such as melanoma, head and neck, liver or kidney cancer. CDR3s include the opening cysteine and the closing phenylalanine or tryptophan. The D gene is left open where the match is weak. The size entry is marked missing in some rows and otherwise reads once, few, many or a size class.

d_gene	j_gene	v_gene	abundance	CDR3aa	CDR3nt
TRBD2	TRBJ2-3	TRBV7-2	.	CASSLGAGADTQYF	TGTGCCAGCAGCTTAGGAGCGGGGGCTGATACGCAGTATTTT
TRBD2	TRBJ2-7	TRBV19	.	CASSSGGAYEQYF	TGTGCCAGCTCTAGCGGGGGGGCCTACGAGCAGTACTTC
.	TRBJ2-5	TRBV5-1	.	CASSFGETQYF	TGCGCCAGCAGCTTTGGCGAGACCCAGTACTTC
TRBD2	TRBJ2-1	TRBV5-4	.	CASSLTGGPYNEQFF	TGTGCCAGCAGCTTGACGGGGGGACCTTACAATGAGCAGTTCTTC
TRBD1	TRBJ2-3	TRBV2	.	CASSEATGGSKYF	TGTGCCAGCAGTGAAGCGACAGGGGGCTCAAAGTATTTT
TRBD1	TRBJ2-1	TRBV29-1	.	CSVDQGASYNEQFF	TGCAGCGTTGACCAGGGGGCATCCTACAATGAGCAGTTCTTC
.	TRBJ2-7	TRBV19	.	CASTGTYSSYEQYF	TGTGCCAGTACTGGCACCTACTCCTCCTACGAGCAGTACTTC
.	TRBJ1-1	TRBV19	.	CASTTTGRWTEAFF	TGTGCCAGTACAACTACAGGGCGATGGACTGAAGCTTTCTTT
TRBD1	TRBJ2-7	TRBV5-1	.	CASSLRDRAYEQYF	TGCGCCAGCAGCTTACGGGACAGAGCCTACGAGCAGTACTTC
TRBD1	TRBJ1-1	TRBV5-1	few	CASSKDRGNTEAFF	TGCGCCAGCAGTAAGGACAGGGGGAACACTGAAGCTTTCTTT
.	TRBJ2-5	TRBV2	few	CASSLTNSKETQYF	TGTGCCAGCAGCTTAACCAACAGCAAAGAGACCCAGTACTTC
.	TRBJ1-1	TRBV4-3	.	CASSPQGRPTEAFF	TGCGCCAGCAGCCCCCAGGGACGTCCCACTGAAGCTTTCTTT
.	TRBJ2-3	TRBV9	.	CASSPGDTQYF	TGTGCCAGCAGCCCAGGAGATACGCAGTATTTT
.	TRBJ2-2	TRBV19	.	CASSFSGTANTGELFF	TGTGCCAGTAGTTTCTCCGGGACGGCGAACACCGGGGAGCTGTTTTTT
TRBD2	TRBJ2-1	TRBV30	.	CAWSFGGSYNEQFF	TGTGCCTGGAGTTTTGGCGGGAGCTACAATGAGCAGTTCTTC
.	TRBJ2-5	TRBV7-2	.	CASSSQRGLGTQYF	TGTGCCAGCAGCTCTCAGCGAGGGCTGGGGACCCAGTACTTC
.	TRBJ1-6	TRBV7-9	.	CASSSAGASPLHF	TGTGCCAGCAGCTCGGCAGGCGCTTCACCCCTCCACTTT
TRBD1	TRBJ1-2	TRBV9	few	CASSFPRDRASYGYTF	TGTGCCAGCAGCTTCCCCCGGGACAGGGCGTCCTATGGCTACACCTTC
TRBD1	TRBJ1-2	TRBV9	.	CASHDPGQGANYGYTF	TGTGCCAGCCACGACCCCGGGCAGGGGGCTAACTATGGCTACACCTTC
TRBD1	TRBJ2-1	TRBV6-6	.	CASRGPHNEQFF	TGCGCATCGAGGGGGCCCCACAATGAGCAGTTCTTC
.	TRBJ1-5	TRBV5-1	.	CASSQGSPNQPQHF	TGCGCCAGCAGCCAGGGGTCCCCCAATCAGCCCCAGCATTTT
.	TRBJ1-5	TRBV19	.	CASSIDWSQGNQPQHF	TGTGCCAGTAGTATAGATTGGAGCCAGGGAAATCAGCCCCAGCATTTT
.	TRBJ1-1	TRBV19	.	CASTRRGVEEAFF	TGTGCCAGTACAAGGAGGGGGGTCGAAGAAGCTTTCTTT
.	TRBJ2-7	TRBV5-4	.	CASSPLRAGLYEQYF	TGTGCCAGCAGCCCGTTGCGGGCGGGCCTCTACGAGCAGTACTTC
TRBD2	TRBJ2-3	TRBV10-1	few	CASSGGTSGGILTSTDTQYF	TGCGCCAGCAGTGGCGGGACTAGCGGGGGGATTTTGACTAGCACAGATACGCAGTATTTT
TRBD2	TRBJ2-5	TRBV7-9	few	CASSVGGQETQYF	TGTGCCAGCAGTGTCGGGGGGCAAGAGACCCAGTACTTC
.	TRBJ2-2	TRBV5-6	.	CASSLATFQAYTGELFF	TGTGCCAGCAGCTTGGCCACCTTCCAAGCCTACACCGGGGAGCTGTTTTTT
.	TRBJ1-2	TRBV5-6	many	CASSLGPLRDEGYTF	TGTGCCAGCAGCTTGGGGCCTTTAAGGGACGAGGGCTACACCTTC
.	TRBJ2-7	TRBV2	once	CASSEVFRTYEQYF	TGTGCCAGCAGTGAAGTGTTCAGGACCTACGAGCAGTACTTC
TRBD1	TRBJ2-7	TRBV19	once	CASAFGQGRYEQYF	TGTGCCAGCGCATTTGGACAGGGAAGATACGAGCAGTACTTC
.	TRBJ1-1	TRBV27	.	CASSNHLAAAEAFF	TGTGCCAGCAGTAACCATCTGGCCGCAGCTGAAGCTTTCTTT
.	TRBJ1-1	TRBV4-3	.	CASSQDPQGYTMNTEAFF	TGCGCCAGCAGCCAAGATCCCCAGGGGTACACCATGAACACTGAAGCTTTCTTT
TRBD1	TRBJ1-1	TRBV6-5	.	CASSSDRVYTEAFF	TGTGCCAGCAGTTCTGACAGGGTGTACACTGAAGCTTTCTTT
.	TRBJ2-7	TRBV9	few	CASSPRPGEQYF	TGTGCCAGCAGCCCCCGGCCCGGGGAGCAGTACTTC
TRBD1	TRBJ1-1	TRBV7-2	.	CASSSPRGQVNTEAFF	TGTGCCAGCAGCTCTCCCAGGGGGCAGGTGAACACTGAAGCTTTCTTT
TRBD1	TRBJ2-7	TRBV27	few	CASSSWTGMVHEQYF	TGTGCCAGCAGTTCCTGGACAGGGATGGTTCACGAGCAGTACTTC